The T cell receptor beta chain under discussion was sequenced for a study of blood T cell repertoires in COVID-19. Study-level information: The analysed material was cDNA or gDNA that came from T cells, B-cell-depleted T cells, or PBMCs.

Libraries were prepared by immunoSEQ multiplex PCR; TCRdb keeps only in-frame clonotypes and omits some of them. This repertoire shows about 190,000 clones, 75% to 80% found once; its top ten account for roughly 25%. This CDR3 is 15 amino acids long. V trimming: 4 bases; J trimming: 4 bases; junction bases outside the gene matches: 5. Germline V gives CDR1 SGHRS, CDR2 YFSETQ. Sequenced material: peripheral blood. The chain employs TRBV5-1 and TRBJ2-1; 10 nucleotides agree with TRBD2. This sequence was found in a woman in her seventies with acute or convalescent COVID-19. CDR3 bases: TGCGCCAGCAGCCAAGGACTAGCGGAATACAATGAGCAGTTCTTC. Translating it yields CASSQGLAEYNEQFF.